This entry lists 23 T cell receptor beta chains sequenced from one sample in a study of blood T cells in healthy people across ages. Through a sample-barcoded 5' primer and a J-beta primer mix, a second PCR was run for roughly 7 to 12 cycles. Each CDR3 protein is one row after TCRdb ran MiXCR on the 5' RACE reads. The data hold 1.5 million to 2 million distinct CDR3 sequences, with under 30% observed a single time. The sequencing input was blood. The receptor set was obtained from a woman aged 25 to 39 in good health.

This clonotype was seen ten or more times. V is TRBV12-3 or TRBV12-4 and J is TRBJ1-2; D not resolved. CDR3 length: 13 residues. Deletions cut 6 bases from V and 4 bases from J, with 12 bases between. The CDR3 is CASRSTGTYGYTF. CDR3 bases: TGTGCCAGCAGGTCGACGGGCACCTATGGCTACACCTTC.

Details on this clonotype: Germline and junction disagree at one end, which may indicate a read error. The chain carries TRBV5-1 and TRBJ1-2; D perhaps matches TRBD1 (6 bases). The germline CDR1 and CDR2 sequences are SGHRS and YFSETQ. This CDR3 comprises 15 residues. In DNA, the CDR3 is TGCGCCGGCAGCTTGGAAGGGGGAGCTAACTATGGCTACACCTTC. Translating gives CAGSLEGGANYGYTF.

The chain employs TRBV12-3 or TRBV12-4 and TRBJ2-7; 9 bases agree with TRBD2. J was trimmed by 9 bases and V by 2 bases; bases with no gene match: 5. The CDR3 has 13 amino acids. For the CDR3, the DNA is TGTGCCAGCAGTTTAATAGCGGGAGAGGCGCAGTACTTC. Its translation: CASSLIAGEAQYF.

As for this clonotype: The junction shows a germline mismatch at one end, possibly a read error. The chain uses TRBV5-1 and TRBJ2-5, with D possibly matching TRBD2 (7 bases). The J call could be wrong; TRBJ2-7 is a better fit for the DNA end. The CDR3 totals 16 residues. Germline V gene lookup returns CDR1 SGHRS and CDR2 YFSETQ. The CDR3 DNA sequence: TGCGCCAGTAGCTTGTTGGGGGGCACGGGGGGCTACGAGCAGTACTTC. Its protein product is CASSLLGGTGGYEQYF.

This sequence joins TRBV12-3 or TRBV12-4 and TRBJ1-5, with TRBD1 as a possible D gene (6 bases). The CDR3 is made up of 15 amino acids. V was trimmed by 3 bases and J by 1 base, leaving 10 bases between them. The CDR3 region is CASSLRGTSNQPQHF. As DNA, the CDR3 is TGTGCCAGCAGTTTGAGGGGGACCAGCAATCAGCCCCAGCATTTT.

This clonotype showed up just a few times. This chain links TRBV5-1 with TRBJ1-1, with D possibly TRBD1 on 6 matching bases. The V gene lost 3 bases and the J gene lost 1 base, with 10 bases spanning the gap. The CDR3 extends over 14 amino acids. Germline CDR1 is SGHRS and CDR2 is YFSETQ. The CDR3 nucleotides are TGCGCCAGCAGCTCACCGGACAGGAACACTGAAGCTTTCTTT. Amino acid sequence: CASSSPDRNTEAFF. Using reference TRBV5-1 and TRBJ1-1 for the parts outside the CDR3, the full variable domain is KAGVTQTPRYLIKTRGQQVTLSCSPISGHRSVSWYQQTPGQGLQFLFEYFSETQRNKGNFPGRFSGRQFSNSRSEMNVSTLELGDSALYLCASSSPDRNTEAFFGQGTRLTVV.

This clonotype was observed a few times. CDR3 in DNA: TGCAGTGCGGTAAGGGACTTTAGCTCCTACAATGAGCAGTTCTTC. Protein: CSAVRDFSSYNEQFF. V usage is TRBV20-1 and J usage is TRBJ2-1; tentative D call: TRBD2 (6 bases). The CDR3 covers 15 residues. Germline CDR1 DFQATT, CDR2 SNEGSKA (reference sequence). V was pared by 6 bases and J by 0 bases, with 15 bases between.

This clonotype was found many times. This chain links TRBV15 with TRBJ2-1; 12 nucleotides align to TRBD1. V shed 3 bases and J 7 bases; nucleotides not matched to a gene: 4. The length of the CDR3 is 15 residues. The germline V gene encodes CDR1 LNHNV and CDR2 YYDKDF (reference sequence). The CDR3 spells CATSSLGQGANEQFF. DNA of the CDR3: TGTGCCACCAGCAGCCTGGGACAGGGGGCGAATGAGCAGTTCTTC.

The V and J genes are TRBV5-1 and TRBJ1-1, with a possible D match to TRBD1 (6 bases). The length of the CDR3 is 13 residues. CDR1 and CDR2 (germline): SGHRS, YFSETQ. V lost 0 bases and J 8 bases, leaving 11 bases between the germline ends. The CDR3 here is CASSLGTDQEAFF. CDR3 DNA: TGCGCCAGCAGCTTGGGGACAGATCAAGAAGCTTTCTTT.

This clonotype has a handful of counts. This chain connects TRBV20-1 to TRBJ2-7; D is possibly TRBD1 (5 bases). Trimming removed 3 bases from V and 4 bases from J, with 13 bases in between. Looked up from germline, CDR1 is DFQATT and CDR2 is SNEGSKA (reference sequence). The CDR3 length is 13 residues. This CDR3 reads CSASARQRYEQYF. DNA of the CDR3: TGCAGTGCTAGTGCGAGACAGCGATACGAGCAGTACTTC.

CDR3 DNA: TGTGCCACCAGTGACTCGTCCTTGACTAGCGGACGCACAGATACGCAGTATTTT. Protein sequence: CATSDSSLTSGRTDTQYF. The rearrangement joins TRBV24-1 to TRBJ2-3; 9 bases agree with TRBD2. CDR1 and CDR2 from the germline V gene are KGHDR and SFDVKD. The CDR3 is 18 residues long. J gave up 1 base and V 4 bases, and 11 bases lay outside the gene matches.

This clonotype was counted a few times. This chain connects TRBV29-1 to TRBJ2-2, with a weak D call TRBD1 (6 bases). The CDR3 is 14 residues long. Germline loops: CDR1 SQVTM, CDR2 ANQGSEA. V dropped 7 bases and J dropped 0 bases, with 12 bases sitting between them. The DNA of the CDR3 is TGCAGCGCTTTGGACAGATCGAACACCGGGGAGCTGTTTTTT. This sequence encodes CSALDRSNTGELFF.

The chain links TRBV28 to TRBJ1-5, with 10 bases aligning to TRBD1. V lost 3 bases to trimming and J lost 5 bases; unmatched junction nucleotides: 10. Germline V CDR1 and CDR2: MDHEN, SYDVKM. This CDR3 region has 17 residues. The CDR3 reads CASSLFPTGTGDQPQHF. The CDR3 DNA reads as TGTGCCAGCAGTTTGTTCCCTACCGGGACAGGGGATCAGCCCCAGCATTTT.

This clonotype occurred a few times. The V call is TRBV20-1, the J call TRBJ2-7; 9 nucleotides match TRBD1. V shed 5 bases and J 7 bases; nucleotides not matched to a gene: 12. Germline loops: CDR1 DFQATT, CDR2 SNEGSKA (reference sequence). This CDR3 contains 14 residues. The CDR3 nucleotides read TGCAGTGCTCCCTCCGGGACAGGGCGCGGGGAGCAGTACTTC. Translated: CSAPSGTGRGEQYF.

In its sample, this clonotype was seen once. A much more abundant neighbour one base away suggests this may be a read error. CDR3 residues: CANSPPSKAGGEQFF. The DNA for the CDR3 is TGTGCCAACAGCCCACCCAGCAAGGCGGGAGGCGAGCAGTTCTTC. This rearrangement joins TRBV7-9 to TRBJ2-1; 8 nucleotides agree with TRBD2. The CDR3 is 15 residues long. The germline V gene has CDR1 SEHNR and CDR2 FQNEAQ (reference sequence). Variable domain in full (rest from reference TRBV7-9 and TRBJ2-1): DTGVSQNPRHKITKRGQNVTFRCDPISEHNRLYWYRQTLGQGPEFLTYFQNEAQLEKSRLLSDRFSAERPKGSFSTLEIQRTEQGDSAMYLCANSPPSKAGGEQFFGPGTRLTVL.

Many counts were recorded for this clonotype. The CDR3 coding sequence is TGTGCCATCAGTGAATTTGCCAATGAGCAGTTCTTC. Translation: CAISEFANEQFF. The gene calls are TRBV10-3 and TRBJ2-1; D unclear. Germline V gene sequence: CDR1 ENHRY, CDR2 SYGVKD. Trimming left V 3 bases short and J 6 bases short, with 6 bases between. The CDR3 runs to 12 residues.

In its sample, this clonotype was seen a few times. The chain is built from TRBV7-2 and TRBJ2-7; the match to TRBD2 covers 7 bases. V shed 2 bases and J 0 bases; nucleotides not matched to a gene: 10. The CDR3 has 17 residues. The germline CDR1 and CDR2 sequences are SGHTA and FQGNSA. The CDR3 coding sequence is TGTGCCAGCAGCTTATATAGTACGCGGGGGAGCTCCTACGAGCAGTACTTC. It codes for CASSLYSTRGSSYEQYF.

This clonotype was counted between two and nine times. The genes are TRBV5-6 and TRBJ2-1; 7 bases line up with TRBD1. Germline CDR1 SGHDT, CDR2 YYEEEE. Trimming cost V 6 bases and J 2 bases; bases outside gene matches: 2. The CDR3 is 13 residues long. CDR3 region: CASNQGAYNEQFF. CDR3 in DNA: TGTGCCAGCAACCAGGGGGCCTACAATGAGCAGTTCTTC.

A few counts support this clonotype. DNA of the CDR3: TGTGCCAGCAGCGCCATCAGCCGGGACAGGGGCCTTAAGGGCTACACCTTC. It codes for CASSAISRDRGLKGYTF. The V gene is TRBV9, the J gene TRBJ1-2; 10 bases align to TRBD1. Germline values: CDR1 SGDLS, CDR2 YYNGEE. The ends lost 3 bases at V and 8 bases at J; junction bases unmatched: 16. The CDR3 loop spans 17 amino acids.

CDR3 loop: CASLLGPNTGELFF. The CDR3 DNA reads as TGTGCCAGCCTACTGGGCCCGAACACCGGGGAGCTGTTTTTT. The chain uses TRBV7-2 and TRBJ2-2; D not resolved. Germline loops: CDR1 SGHTA, CDR2 FQGNSA. CDR3 size: 14 residues. V was trimmed by 8 bases and J by 0 bases, leaving 10 bases between them.

The rearrangement links TRBV5-1 to TRBJ1-1; tentative D call: TRBD1 (5 bases). V lost 4 bases, J lost 0 bases, and 19 bases lay in between. The germline CDR1 and CDR2 sequences are SGHRS and YFSETQ. The CDR3 loop spans 17 amino acids. For the CDR3, the DNA is TGCGCCAGCAGCCCGAGAAGGACGGACACTATGAACACTGAAGCTTTCTTT. It yields the protein CASSPRRTDTMNTEAFF.

This clonotype was seen a handful of times. J is TRBJ1-5 and V is TRBV6-5, with D unresolved. Germline values: CDR1 MNHEY, CDR2 SVGAGI. The CDR3 totals 13 residues. Trimming shortened V by 0 bases and J by 8 bases, and 8 bases separated the two germline ends. The CDR3 sequence: CASSYSTSKPQHF. CDR3 nucleotide sequence: TGTGCCAGCAGTTACTCGACGAGTAAGCCCCAGCATTTT.

Only a few counts were recorded for this clonotype. The J gene is TRBJ2-7, the V gene TRBV2; tentative D call: TRBD1 (6 bases). The CDR3 sequence is 13 residues long. The V gene's germline CDR1 is SNHLY and CDR2 FYNNEI. Deletions cut 8 bases from V and 2 bases from J, with 13 bases between. CDR3 in DNA: TGTGCCAGCCGACAGGACCTACCCTACGAGCAGTACTTC. This sequence encodes CASRQDLPYEQYF.